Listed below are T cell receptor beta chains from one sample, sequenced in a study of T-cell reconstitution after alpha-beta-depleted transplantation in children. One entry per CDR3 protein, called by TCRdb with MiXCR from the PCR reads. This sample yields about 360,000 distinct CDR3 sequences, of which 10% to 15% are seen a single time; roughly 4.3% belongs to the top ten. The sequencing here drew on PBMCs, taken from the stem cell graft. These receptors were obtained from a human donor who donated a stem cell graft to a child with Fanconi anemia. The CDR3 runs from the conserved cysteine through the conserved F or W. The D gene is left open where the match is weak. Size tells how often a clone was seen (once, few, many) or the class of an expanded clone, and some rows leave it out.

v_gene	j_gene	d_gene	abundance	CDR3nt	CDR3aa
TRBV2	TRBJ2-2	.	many	TGTGCCACCAACAGGGATCCCGGGGAGCTGTTTTTT	CATNRDPGELFF
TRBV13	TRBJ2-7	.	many	TGTGCCAGCAGCTATAGGGGGGAATCCTACGAGCAGTACTTC	CASSYRGESYEQYF
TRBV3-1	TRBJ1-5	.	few	TGTGCCAGCAGCCAAGGAACAGGTAGCAATCAGCCCCAGCATTTT	CASSQGTGSNQPQHF
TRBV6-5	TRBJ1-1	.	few	TGTGCCTCGGGGGAGACTGAAGCTTTCTTT	CASGETEAFF
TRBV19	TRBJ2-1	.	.	TGTGCCAGCAACGCGGAGGCTACAAGGAATGAGCAGTTCTTC	CASNAEATRNEQFF
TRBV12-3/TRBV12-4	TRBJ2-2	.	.	TGTGCCAGCAGTTTATGGGGGGCAGGGGGAAACACCGGGGAGCTGTTTTTT	CASSLWGAGGNTGELFF
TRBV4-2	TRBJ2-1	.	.	TGTGCCAGCAGCCAAAACTATCAGCAGTTCTTC	CASSQNYQQFF
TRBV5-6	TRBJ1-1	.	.	TGTGCCAGCAGCTTGGCCGGCAGGGCCAACGAAGCTTTCTTT	CASSLAGRANEAFF
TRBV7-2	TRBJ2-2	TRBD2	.	TGTGCCAGCAGCTTAAGTAGCGGGGGGGCCGGGACCGGGGAGCTGTTTTTT	CASSLSSGGAGTGELFF
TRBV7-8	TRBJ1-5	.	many	TGTGCCAGCAGCCCAGGGGTGGGGCCCCAGCATTTT	CASSPGVGPQHF
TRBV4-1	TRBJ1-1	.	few	TGCGCCAGCAGCCAAAACATCCAGGCGGGTGAGGCTTTCTTT	CASSQNIQAGEAFF
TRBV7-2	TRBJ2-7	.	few	TGTGCCAGCAGCTTAGTATCCGGGACATACGAGCAGTACTTC	CASSLVSGTYEQYF
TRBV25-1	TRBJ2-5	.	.	TGTGCCAGCAGTGAACCTGGGCCAACCACGGAGACCCAGTACTTC	CASSEPGPTTETQYF
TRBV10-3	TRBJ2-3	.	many	TGTGCCATCAGTGAGTTAAACACAGATACGCAGTATTTT	CAISELNTDTQYF
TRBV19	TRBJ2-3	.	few	TGTGCCAGTAGTATCCGCCCCACAGATACGCAGTATTTT	CASSIRPTDTQYF
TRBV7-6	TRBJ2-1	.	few	TGTGCCAGCAGCTTAAGCGGGCCCCCCTTCAATGAGCAGTTCTTC	CASSLSGPPFNEQFF
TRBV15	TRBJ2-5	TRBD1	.	TGTGCCACCAGCTTCGGACAGGGAGAAGGAGAGACCCAGTACTTC	CATSFGQGEGETQYF
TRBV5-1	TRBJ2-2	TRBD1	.	TGCGCCAGCAGTAACACCGGGACAGGGCTCACCGGGGAGCTGTTTTTT	CASSNTGTGLTGELFF
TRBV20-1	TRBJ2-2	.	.	TGCAGTGCTAGAGATCGGCAGGTCGGGGAGCTGTTTTTT	CSARDRQVGELFF
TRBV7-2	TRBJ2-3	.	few	TGTGCCAGCAGCTTAAATACGCAGTATTTT	CASSLNTQYF
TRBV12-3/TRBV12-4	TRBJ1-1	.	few	TGTGCCAGCAGTAGACGGGGAACTGAAGCTTTCTTT	CASSRRGTEAFF
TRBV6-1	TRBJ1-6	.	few	TGTGCCAGCAGCTCCGGACGGCTGGTGGATTCACCCCTCCACTTT	CASSSGRLVDSPLHF
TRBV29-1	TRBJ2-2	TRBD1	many	TGCAGCGGTCGACAGGGGGCGAACACCGGGGAGCTGTTTTTT	CSGRQGANTGELFF
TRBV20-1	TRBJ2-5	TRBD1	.	TGCAGTGCTCAGGGGGCAGGGGAGACCCAGTACTTC	CSAQGAGETQYF
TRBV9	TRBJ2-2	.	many	TGTGCCAGCAGCGTAGCTGGGGATAACACCGGGGAGCTGTTTTTT	CASSVAGDNTGELFF
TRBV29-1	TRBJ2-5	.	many	TGCAGCGTTGGGTTCGAGACCCAGTACTTC	CSVGFETQYF
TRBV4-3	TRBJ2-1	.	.	TGCGCCAGCAGCCGCCGGGAATACAATGAGCAGTTCTTC	CASSRREYNEQFF
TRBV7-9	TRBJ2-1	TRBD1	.	TGTGCCAGCAGCTTCCGGGACAGATACAATGAGCAGTTCTTC	CASSFRDRYNEQFF
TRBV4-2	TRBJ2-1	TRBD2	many	TGTGCCAGCAGCCCCGGACTAGCGGTTTACAATGAGCAGTTCTTC	CASSPGLAVYNEQFF
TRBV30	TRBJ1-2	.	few	TGTGCCTGGGAAACCTCAGGACAGCGCTATGGCTACACCTTC	CAWETSGQRYGYTF
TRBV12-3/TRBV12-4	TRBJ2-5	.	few	TGTGCCAGCAGGATTGGACGGTGGGAGACCCAGTACTTC	CASRIGRWETQYF
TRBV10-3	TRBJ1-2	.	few	TGTGCCATCAGACCGGGGTCAGATGTTTATGGCTACACCTTC	CAIRPGSDVYGYTF
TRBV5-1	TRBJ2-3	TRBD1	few	TGCGCCAGCCGGTTTAGGGGACAGGGCGAAGATACGCAGTATTTT	CASRFRGQGEDTQYF
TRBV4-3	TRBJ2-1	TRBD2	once	TGCGCCAGCAGCCCCCTAGCGGGAAACTACAATGAGCAGTTCTTC	CASSPLAGNYNEQFF
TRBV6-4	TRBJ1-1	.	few	TGTGCCAGCAGTGACAGGGCGGACACTGAAGCTTTCTTT	CASSDRADTEAFF
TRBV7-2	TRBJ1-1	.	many	TGTGCCAGCAGCTTATACGGGGGGGACACTGAAGCTTTCTTT	CASSLYGGDTEAFF
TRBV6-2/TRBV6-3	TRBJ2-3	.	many	TGTGCCAGCGACTTAGGACGTAGCACAGATACGCAGTATTTT	CASDLGRSTDTQYF
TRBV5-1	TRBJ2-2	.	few	TGCGCCAGCAGCAGCAGGGACTCGAACACCGGGGAGCTGTTTTTT	CASSSRDSNTGELFF
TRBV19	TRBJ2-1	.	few	TGTGCCAGTAGTATGGACGGGAACTCCTACAATGAGCAGTTCTTC	CASSMDGNSYNEQFF
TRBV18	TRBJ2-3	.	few	TGTGCCAGCTCACCGGGTCCGCGGATCAACGGGGATACGCAGTATTTT	CASSPGPRINGDTQYF
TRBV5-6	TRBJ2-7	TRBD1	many	TGTGCCAGCAGCTCCCCCGGGACAGCATCCTACTTGGACGCCTACGAGCAGTACTTC	CASSSPGTASYLDAYEQYF
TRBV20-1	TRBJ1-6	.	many	TGCAGTGCTCTGGAGGTCCGACATTCACCCCTCCACTTT	CSALEVRHSPLHF
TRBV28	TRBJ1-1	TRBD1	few	TGTGCCAGCAGTCGGACAGGGCAGTTACCTGAAGCTTTCTTT	CASSRTGQLPEAFF
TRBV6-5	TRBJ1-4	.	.	TGTGCCAGCAGTTTTACAGGAAGAGCAACTAATGAAAAACTGTTTTTT	CASSFTGRATNEKLFF
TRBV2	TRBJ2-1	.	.	TGTGCCAGCTGTCGGGACTCCGCCAAGAGCAATGAGCAGTTCTTC	CASCRDSAKSNEQFF
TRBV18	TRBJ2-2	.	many	TGTGCCAGCTCACCACGCGCTAGCGACACCGGGGAGCTGTTTTTT	CASSPRASDTGELFF
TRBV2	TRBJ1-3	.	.	TGTGCCAGCAGTGACCAGGGAAGAAACACCATATATTTT	CASSDQGRNTIYF
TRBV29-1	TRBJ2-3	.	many	TGCAGCGTTAGTGGGGATACTGGCACAGATACGCAGTATTTT	CSVSGDTGTDTQYF
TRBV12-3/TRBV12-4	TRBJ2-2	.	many	TGTGCCAGCAGCCCACAGGGAAAAAACACCGGGGAGCTGTTTTTT	CASSPQGKNTGELFF
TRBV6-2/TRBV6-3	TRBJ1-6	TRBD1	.	TGTGCCAGCAGCCTTCCCAGGGGACAGCCGGATAATTCACCCCTCCACTTT	CASSLPRGQPDNSPLHF
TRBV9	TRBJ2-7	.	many	TGTGCCAGCAGCGTAGGTACAGAAGCCTACGAGCAGTACTTC	CASSVGTEAYEQYF
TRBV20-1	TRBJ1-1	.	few	TGCAGTCCATACACCGGGGGGTATGAAGCTTTCTTT	CSPYTGGYEAFF
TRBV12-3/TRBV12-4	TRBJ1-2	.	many	TGTGCCAGCAGTTCGGATCAGATCTATGGCTACACCTTC	CASSSDQIYGYTF
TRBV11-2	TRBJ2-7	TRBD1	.	TGTGCCAGCAGCTTAGAGGGACAGCCCAGCTCCTACGAGCAGTACTTC	CASSLEGQPSSYEQYF
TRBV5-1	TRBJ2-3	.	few	TGCGCCAGCAGCTTGGTACGGGGCGTTCTCACAGATACGCAGTATTTT	CASSLVRGVLTDTQYF
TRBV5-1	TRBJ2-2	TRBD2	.	TGCGCCAGTCATCCGGGGGGGCTTACGAACACCGGGGAGCTGTTTTTT	CASHPGGLTNTGELFF
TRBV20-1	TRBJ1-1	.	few	TGCAGTGCTAGAGATGGCGGTCGGGGGGACACTGAAGCTTTCTTT	CSARDGGRGDTEAFF